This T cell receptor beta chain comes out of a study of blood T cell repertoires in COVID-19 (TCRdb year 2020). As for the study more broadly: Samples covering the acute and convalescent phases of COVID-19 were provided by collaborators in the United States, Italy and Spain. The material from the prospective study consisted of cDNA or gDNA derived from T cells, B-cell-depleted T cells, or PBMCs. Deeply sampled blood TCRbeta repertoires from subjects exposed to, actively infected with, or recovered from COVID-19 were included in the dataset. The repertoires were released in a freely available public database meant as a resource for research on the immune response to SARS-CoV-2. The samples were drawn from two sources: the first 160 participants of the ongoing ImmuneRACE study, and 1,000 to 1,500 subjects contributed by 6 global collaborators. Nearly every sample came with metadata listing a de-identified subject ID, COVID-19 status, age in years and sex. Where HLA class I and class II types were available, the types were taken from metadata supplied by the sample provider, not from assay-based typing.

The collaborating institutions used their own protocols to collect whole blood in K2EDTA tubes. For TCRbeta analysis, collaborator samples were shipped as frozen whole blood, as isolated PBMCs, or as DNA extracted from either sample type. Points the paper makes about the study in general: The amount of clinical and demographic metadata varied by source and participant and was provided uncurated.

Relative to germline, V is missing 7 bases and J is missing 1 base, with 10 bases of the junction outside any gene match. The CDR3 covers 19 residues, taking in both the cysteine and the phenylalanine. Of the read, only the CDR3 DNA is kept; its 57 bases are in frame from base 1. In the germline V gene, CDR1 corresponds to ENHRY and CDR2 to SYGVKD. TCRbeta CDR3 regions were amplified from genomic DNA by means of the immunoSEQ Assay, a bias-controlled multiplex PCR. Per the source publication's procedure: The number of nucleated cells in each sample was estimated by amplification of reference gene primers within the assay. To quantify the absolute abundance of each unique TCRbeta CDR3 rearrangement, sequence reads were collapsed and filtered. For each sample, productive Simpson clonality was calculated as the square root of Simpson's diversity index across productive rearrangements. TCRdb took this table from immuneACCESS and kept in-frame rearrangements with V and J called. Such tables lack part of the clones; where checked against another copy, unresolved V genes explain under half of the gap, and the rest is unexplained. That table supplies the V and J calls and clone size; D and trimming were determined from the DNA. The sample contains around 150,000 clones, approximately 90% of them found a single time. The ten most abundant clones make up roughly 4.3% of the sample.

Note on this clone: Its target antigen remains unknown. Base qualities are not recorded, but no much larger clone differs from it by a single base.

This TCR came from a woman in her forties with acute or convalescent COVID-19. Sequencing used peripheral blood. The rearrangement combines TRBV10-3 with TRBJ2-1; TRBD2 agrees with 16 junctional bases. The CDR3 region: CAIKGLAGGPVGSYNEQFF. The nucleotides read TGTGCCATCAAGGGACTAGCGGGGGGGCCGGTCGGTTCCTACAATGAGCAGTTCTTC.